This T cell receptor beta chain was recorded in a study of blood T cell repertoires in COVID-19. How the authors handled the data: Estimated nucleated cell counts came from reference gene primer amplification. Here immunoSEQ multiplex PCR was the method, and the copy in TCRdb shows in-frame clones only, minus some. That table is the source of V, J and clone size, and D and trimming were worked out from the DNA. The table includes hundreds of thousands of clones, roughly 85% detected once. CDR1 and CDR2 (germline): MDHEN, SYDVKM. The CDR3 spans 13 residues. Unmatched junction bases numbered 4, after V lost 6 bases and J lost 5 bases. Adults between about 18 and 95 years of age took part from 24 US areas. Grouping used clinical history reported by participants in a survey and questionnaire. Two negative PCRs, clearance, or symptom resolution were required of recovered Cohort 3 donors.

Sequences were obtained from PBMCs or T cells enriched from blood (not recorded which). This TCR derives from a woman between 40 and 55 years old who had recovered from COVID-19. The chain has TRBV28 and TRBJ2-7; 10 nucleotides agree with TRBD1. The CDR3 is CASRGQGSDEQYF. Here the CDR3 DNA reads TGTGCCAGCAGGGGACAGGGGTCCGACGAGCAGTACTTC.